A single sample gave rise to the 7 T cell receptor beta chains below, sequenced in a study of shared clonotypes between healthy human individuals. TCRdb's table, derived via immunoSEQ multiplex PCR, lists solely in-frame clones and lacks some. The sample contains roughly 1,100,000 clones, 60% to 80% of which appear only once. Sequences were obtained from memory CD4+ T cells sorted from blood. Specified subset: CD45RA-negative fraction. All receptors come from a man younger than 35 in good health.

J is TRBJ2-1 and V is TRBV30, with TRBD2 matching 7 bases. The CDR3 is 15 residues long. With 2 bases clipped from V and 8 bases from J, the junction kept 12 bases outside the gene matches. CDR1 GTSNPN and CDR2 SVGIG come from the germline V gene (reference sequence). CDR3 amino acids: CAWSPPRGRGDEQFF. In nucleotides, the CDR3 is TGTGCCTGGAGTCCGCCGCGGGGGAGAGGGGATGAGCAGTTCTTC. The entire variable domain, with the rest obtained from reference TRBV30 and TRBJ2-1, is as follows: SQTIHQWPATLVQPVGSPLSLECTVEGTSNPNLYWYRQAAGRGLQLLFYSVGIGQISSEVPQNLSASRPQDRQFILSSKKLLLSDSGFYLCAWSPPRGRGDEQFFGPGTRLTVL.

The sample holds a few counts of this clone. The sample holds other DNA sequences that translate to the same CDR3. The chain uses TRBV19 and TRBJ1-1, with D tentatively TRBD1 (5 bases). The CDR3 consists of 13 residues. CDR1 and CDR2 (germline): LNHDA, SQIVND (reference sequence). Trimming removed 3 bases from V and 2 bases from J, with 7 bases in between. The CDR3 loop reads CASSIQGNTEAFF. CDR3 sequence (DNA): TGTGCCAGTAGTATCCAGGGAAACACTGAAGCTTTCTTT.

In DNA, the CDR3 is TGTGCCAGCAGCTCCGTACAGGGGACACTAACCCAGTACTTC. This gives the protein CASSSVQGTLTQYF. The chain joins TRBV11-2 to TRBJ2-5; the match to TRBD1 covers 7 bases. The J segment lost 8 bases and the V segment lost 4 bases, leaving 10 bases of the junction unmatched. The CDR3 contains 14 residues. Germline V lookup: CDR1 SGHAT, CDR2 FQNNGV.

Note on this clone: Other DNA sequences of this sample code for an identical CDR3. The chain joins TRBV18 to TRBJ2-2, with D tentatively TRBD1 or TRBD2 (5 bases each). The germline V gene has CDR1 KGHSH and CDR2 LQKENI. Trimming shortened V by 4 bases and J by 2 bases, and 11 bases separated the two germline ends. The CDR3 sequence is 15 residues long. CDR3 amino acids: CASSLGTVNTGELFF. The CDR3 nucleotides read TGTGCCAGCTCACTCGGGACGGTAAACACCGGGGAGCTGTTTTTT.

V usage is TRBV6-1 and J usage is TRBJ1-4; no firm D call. The germline CDR1 and CDR2 sequences are MNHNS and SASEGT. The CDR3 loop spans 17 amino acids. Trimming pared 0 bases from V and 8 bases from J, leaving 19 bases between. CDR3 in amino acids: CASSEALFRTTGEKLFF. Here the CDR3 DNA reads TGTGCCAGCAGTGAAGCACTCTTTCGGACGACGGGGGAAAAACTGTTTTTT.

V gene TRBV30 combines with J gene TRBJ2-3, with D possibly matching TRBD1 (5 bases). This CDR3 region has 12 residues. Trimming shortened V by 4 bases and J by 6 bases, and 11 bases separated the two germline ends. The germline V gene encodes CDR1 GTSNPN and CDR2 SVGIG (reference sequence). CDR3 sequence (DNA): TGTGCCTGGACACAGGCGATGGATACGCAGTATTTT. Amino acids: CAWTQAMDTQYF.

This clone was seen a handful of times. This sequence joins TRBV18 and TRBJ1-2, with unresolved D. Between the trimmed V and J ends, which lost 0 bases and 10 bases, there was a span of 12 bases. The CDR3 sequence is 13 residues long. Germline V gene lookup returns CDR1 KGHSH and CDR2 LQKENI. CDR3 sequence reads: CASSPPNTPDYTF. As DNA, the CDR3 is TGTGCCAGCTCACCACCGAATACTCCGGACTACACCTTC.